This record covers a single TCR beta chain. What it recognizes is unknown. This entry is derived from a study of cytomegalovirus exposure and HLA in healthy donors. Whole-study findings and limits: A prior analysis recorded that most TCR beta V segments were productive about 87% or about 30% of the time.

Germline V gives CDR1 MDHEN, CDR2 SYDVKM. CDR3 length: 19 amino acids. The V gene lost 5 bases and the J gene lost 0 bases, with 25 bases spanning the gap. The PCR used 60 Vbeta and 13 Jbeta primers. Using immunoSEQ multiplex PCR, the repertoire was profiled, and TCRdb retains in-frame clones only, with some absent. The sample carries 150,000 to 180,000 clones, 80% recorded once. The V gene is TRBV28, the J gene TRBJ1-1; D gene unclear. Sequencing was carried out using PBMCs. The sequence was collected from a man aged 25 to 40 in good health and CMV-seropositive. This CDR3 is CASSPPAGRTFLVNTEAFF. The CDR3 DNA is TGTGCCAGCAGTCCCCCGGCTGGGCGTACCTTCCTTGTGAACACTGAAGCTTTCTTT.